Shown below are 22 T cell receptor beta chains from a single sample sequenced in a study of shared clonotypes between healthy human individuals. Produced via immunoSEQ multiplex PCR; TCRdb's table is partial and in-frame only. The table has about 610,000 clones, approximately 96% seen once. Naive CD8 cells comprised CD45RO-negative, CCR7-positively selected cells, excluding terminally differentiated effector memory CD45RA+ cells. Sequencing was done on a sample of naive CD8+ T cells sorted from blood. Every receptor here comes from a woman younger than 45 in good health.

This chain connects TRBV18 to TRBJ2-5; unclear D gene. Germline V gene lookup returns CDR1 KGHSH and CDR2 LQKENI. V lost 2 bases and J 2 bases, leaving 12 bases between the germline ends. This CDR3 is built from 15 residues. CDR3 coding DNA: TGTGCCAGCTCACCAGCGGCAGTACATCAAGAGACCCAGTACTTC. It specifies CASSPAAVHQETQYF. Full variable domain (missing parts from reference TRBV18 and TRBJ2-5): NAGVMQNPRHLVRRRGQEARLRCSPMKGHSHVYWYRQLPEEGLKFMVYLQKENIIDESGMPKERFSAEFPKEGPSILRIQQVVRGDSAAYFCASSPAAVHQETQYFGPGTRLLVL.

This sequence joins TRBV25-1 and TRBJ2-7; D might be TRBD1 or TRBD2, each matching 5 bases. The CDR3 contains 14 residues. V lost 3 bases, J lost 7 bases, and 16 bases lay in between. Germline V gives CDR1 MGHDK, CDR2 SYGVNS. This CDR3 reads CASSEWGFRDEQYF. CDR3 DNA sequence: TGTGCCAGCAGTGAGTGGGGGTTTCGGGATGAGCAGTACTTC.

The gene calls are TRBV5-4 and TRBJ2-7; 11 bases line up with TRBD1. The germline V gene has CDR1 SGHNT and CDR2 YYREEE (reference sequence). The CDR3 has 15 residues. The ends lost 5 bases at V and 7 bases at J; junction bases unmatched: 11. CDR3 sequence reads: CASRQGQGALGEQYF. In DNA form, the CDR3 reads TGTGCCAGCAGACAAGGACAGGGGGCGCTTGGAGAGCAGTACTTC.

The gene calls are TRBV11-2 and TRBJ2-3, with 12 bases lining up with TRBD2. CDR1 is SGHAT and CDR2 is FQNNGV in the germline V gene. The CDR3 extends over 15 amino acids. J was trimmed by 4 bases and V by 6 bases; bases with no gene match: 5. The CDR3, as DNA: TGTGCCAGCAGTCCCACTAGCGGGGGGCCAGATACGCAGTATTTT. Amino acids: CASSPTSGGPDTQYF.

The V call is TRBV9, the J call TRBJ2-2, with D unresolved. The CDR3 totals 14 residues. Germline V gene data show CDR1 as SGDLS and CDR2 as YYNGEE. Trimming pared 0 bases from V and 6 bases from J, leaving 9 bases between. The CDR3 DNA reads TGTGCCAGCAGCGTAGAGCCAGATTCCGGGGAGCTGTTTTTT. It specifies CASSVEPDSGELFF. Full variable domain (rest looked up from reference TRBV9 and TRBJ2-2): DSGVTQTPKHLITATGQRVTLRCSPRSGDLSVYWYQQSLDQGLQFLIQYYNGEERAKGNILERFSAQQFPDLHSELNLSSLELGDSALYFCASSVEPDSGELFFGEGSRLTVL.

The chain joins TRBV28 to TRBJ1-1; 8 bases fit TRBD1. The CDR3 consists of 12 residues. Germline CDR1 is MDHEN and CDR2 is SYDVKM. Germline trimming cut 6 bases from V and 4 bases from J; bases unmatched to any gene: 1. This chain's CDR3 is CASRTGATEAFF. In nucleotides, the CDR3 is TGTGCCAGCAGGACAGGGGCCACTGAAGCTTTCTTT.

The chain links TRBV19 to TRBJ2-1, with 9 positions matching TRBD2. J lost 8 bases, V lost 3 bases, and 8 bases had no gene match. This CDR3 has 15 residues. CDR1 is LNHDA, CDR2 SQIVND, per germline (reference sequence). The CDR3 region is CASSIDSGRGDEQFF. DNA of the CDR3: TGTGCCAGTAGTATCGATAGCGGGAGAGGGGATGAGCAGTTCTTC.

On this clone: Other DNA sequences in this sample translate to the same CDR3. The chain couples TRBV7-6 to TRBJ2-7; TRBD2 matches 10 bases. Germline CDR1 SGHVS, CDR2 FNYEAQ. This CDR3 comprises 15 residues. The J segment lost 2 bases and the V segment lost 1 base, leaving 2 bases of the junction unmatched. The CDR3 loop reads CASSLELAGTYEQYF. CDR3 DNA sequence: TGTGCCAGCAGCTTAGAACTAGCGGGAACCTACGAGCAGTACTTC.

The J gene is TRBJ2-7, the V gene TRBV4-1, with D possibly matching TRBD2 (5 bases). Germline CDR1 is MGHRA and CDR2 is YSYEKL. The CDR3 consists of 12 residues. The germline V and J ends were trimmed by 4 bases and 6 bases, with 10 bases remaining between them. The CDR3 sequence: CASSPRGGEQYF. The CDR3 DNA sequence: TGCGCCAGCAGCCCCCGGGGTGGCGAGCAGTACTTC.

V and J are TRBV7-9 and TRBJ2-7; tentatively, D is TRBD1 or TRBD2 (5 bases each). The germline gives CDR1 SEHNR, CDR2 FQNEAQ (reference sequence). The CDR3 is made up of 12 amino acids. The V and J ends lost 5 bases and 7 bases respectively, with 12 bases between them. CDR3 sequence (DNA): TGTGCCAGCAGCCCGGTTTGGGGGGAGCAGTACTTC. Translation: CASSPVWGEQYF.

The CDR3 coding sequence is TGTGCCAGCAGCTTACTAGCGGGTCAGTACAATGAGCAGTTCTTC. This gives the protein CASSLLAGQYNEQFF. The rearrangement links TRBV5-4 to TRBJ2-1, with 9 bases that match TRBD2. The trim removed 2 bases at V and 4 bases at J, leaving 4 bases unmatched. The CDR3 is 15 residues long. The V gene's germline CDR1 is SGHNT and CDR2 YYREEE (reference sequence).

The rearrangement joins TRBV27 to TRBJ2-2; 7 positions agree with TRBD2. Trimming cost V 2 bases and J 5 bases; bases outside gene matches: 14. Germline values: CDR1 MNHEY, CDR2 SMNVEV (reference sequence). The CDR3 is made up of 18 amino acids. The DNA of the CDR3 is TGTGCCAGCAGTTTAACGGGGGGAAGTGCGATTGGGACCGGGGAGCTGTTTTTT. This sequence encodes CASSLTGGSAIGTGELFF.

The chain couples TRBV4-1 to TRBJ1-4; perhaps TRBD1 as D (6 bases). Germline V gene data show CDR1 as MGHRA and CDR2 as YSYEKL. The V and J ends lost 0 bases and 9 bases respectively, with 14 bases between them. The CDR3 is made up of 15 amino acids. The CDR3 bases are TGCGCCAGCAGCCAAGAGCGGCAGGGGCTACAAAAACTGTTTTTT. Its translation: CASSQERQGLQKLFF.

The V gene is TRBV28, the J gene TRBJ1-2, with 8 bases fitting TRBD1. Germline CDR1 and CDR2: MDHEN and SYDVKM. Trimming took 4 bases from V and 5 from J; bases not matched to a gene: 3. The CDR3 is 13 amino acids. Written as DNA, the CDR3 is TGTGCCAGCAGTTCCAACAGGGGGTATGGCTACACCTTC. Its protein product is CASSSNRGYGYTF.

This clone was detected once. This chain joins TRBV9 and TRBJ2-5, with TRBD2 identical over 7 bases. CDR3 size: 16 residues. Looked up from germline, CDR1 is SGDLS and CDR2 is YYNGEE. J lost 2 bases, V lost 3 bases, and 10 bases had no gene match. The CDR3 bases are TGTGCCAGCAGCGCTCAGACTAGCTTAGGTCAAGAGACCCAGTACTTC. Its protein is CASSAQTSLGQETQYF. The whole variable domain, remainder taken from reference TRBV9 and TRBJ2-5, is DSGVTQTPKHLITATGQRVTLRCSPRSGDLSVYWYQQSLDQGLQFLIQYYNGEERAKGNILERFSAQQFPDLHSELNLSSLELGDSALYFCASSAQTSLGQETQYFGPGTRLLVL.

The chain employs TRBV25-1 and TRBJ1-5; maybe TRBD1 (5 bases). The CDR3 runs 14 residues. Between the trimmed V and J ends, which lost 1 base and 5 bases, there was a span of 9 bases. Looked up from germline, CDR1 is MGHDK and CDR2 is SYGVNS. The chain's CDR3 is CASSEWGGDQPQHF. In DNA form, the CDR3 reads TGTGCCAGCAGTGAATGGGGGGGGGATCAGCCCCAGCATTTT.

This chain uses TRBV27 with TRBJ2-1; 10 bases line up with TRBD2. With V trimmed by 9 bases and J by 5 bases, 7 bases remained unmatched. CDR1 and CDR2 (germline): MNHEY, SMNVEV (reference sequence). The length of the CDR3 is 14 residues. CDR3 coding DNA: TGTGCCAGGTGGACTAGCGGCCCCCACAATGAGCAGTTCTTC. Translated: CARWTSGPHNEQFF.

The rearrangement uses TRBV19 and TRBJ2-7; D is undetermined. V lost 5 bases and J 1 base, leaving 15 bases between the germline ends. This CDR3 spans 15 amino acids. Germline CDR1 is LNHDA and CDR2 is SQIVND (reference sequence). This chain's CDR3 is CASSPRTLVSYEQYF. CDR3 coding DNA: TGTGCCAGTAGTCCCCGGACCTTGGTGTCCTACGAGCAGTACTTC.

The CDR3: CASSPVGAYYEQYF. Written as DNA, the CDR3 is TGTGCCAGCAGCCCGGTGGGGGCGTACTACGAGCAGTACTTC. The rearrangement links TRBV27 to TRBJ2-7, with D possibly being TRBD1 (6 bases). The germline CDR1 and CDR2 sequences are MNHEY and SMNVEV (reference sequence). The CDR3 loop spans 14 amino acids. Trimming took off 6 bases at V and 3 bases at J, with 15 bases between the two ends.

V and J are TRBV6-1 and TRBJ2-7; D gene unclear. This CDR3 is built from 10 residues. Germline V gene lookup returns CDR1 MNHNS and CDR2 SASEGT. Trimming stripped 6 bases from V and 2 bases from J, with 2 bases between. The CDR3 here is CASRTYEQYF. The CDR3 DNA reads TGTGCCAGCAGGACCTACGAGCAGTACTTC.

The gene calls are TRBV15 and TRBJ1-1; D gene uncertain. The CDR3 sequence is 13 residues long. The germline V gene encodes CDR1 LNHNV and CDR2 YYDKDF (reference sequence). The ends were cut back, 5 bases at V and 5 bases at J, with 12 bases in the middle. CDR3 bases: TGTGCCACCAGCCCCCTGGGAAGTACTGAAGCTTTCTTT. Translated, it gives CATSPLGSTEAFF.

The J gene is TRBJ2-5, the V gene TRBV27; 14 bases agree with TRBD2. The J call is in doubt because the DNA end fits TRBJ2-7 better. Germline CDR1 is MNHEY and CDR2 is SMNVEV (reference sequence). This CDR3 has 15 amino acids. Here the CDR3 reads CASSPGTSGSYEQYF. CDR3 DNA: TGTGCCAGCAGTCCAGGGACTAGCGGGAGCTACGAGCAGTACTTC.